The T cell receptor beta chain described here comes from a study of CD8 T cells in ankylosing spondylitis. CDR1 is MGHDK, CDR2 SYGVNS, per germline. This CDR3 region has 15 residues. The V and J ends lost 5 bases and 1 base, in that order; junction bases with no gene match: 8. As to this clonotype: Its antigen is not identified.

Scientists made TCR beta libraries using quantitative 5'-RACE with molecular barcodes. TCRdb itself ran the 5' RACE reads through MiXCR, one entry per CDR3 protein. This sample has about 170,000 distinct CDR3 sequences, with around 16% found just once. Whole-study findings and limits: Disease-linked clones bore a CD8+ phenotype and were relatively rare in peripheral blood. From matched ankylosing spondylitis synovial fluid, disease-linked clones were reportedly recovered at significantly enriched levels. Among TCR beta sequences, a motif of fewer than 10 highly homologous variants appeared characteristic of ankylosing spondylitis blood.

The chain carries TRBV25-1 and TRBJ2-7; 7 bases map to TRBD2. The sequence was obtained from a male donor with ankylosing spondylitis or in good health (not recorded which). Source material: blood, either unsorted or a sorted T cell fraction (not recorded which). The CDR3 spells CASSYQGLGSYEQYF. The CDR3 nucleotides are TGTGCCAGCAGTTACCAAGGACTAGGATCCTACGAGCAGTACTTC.